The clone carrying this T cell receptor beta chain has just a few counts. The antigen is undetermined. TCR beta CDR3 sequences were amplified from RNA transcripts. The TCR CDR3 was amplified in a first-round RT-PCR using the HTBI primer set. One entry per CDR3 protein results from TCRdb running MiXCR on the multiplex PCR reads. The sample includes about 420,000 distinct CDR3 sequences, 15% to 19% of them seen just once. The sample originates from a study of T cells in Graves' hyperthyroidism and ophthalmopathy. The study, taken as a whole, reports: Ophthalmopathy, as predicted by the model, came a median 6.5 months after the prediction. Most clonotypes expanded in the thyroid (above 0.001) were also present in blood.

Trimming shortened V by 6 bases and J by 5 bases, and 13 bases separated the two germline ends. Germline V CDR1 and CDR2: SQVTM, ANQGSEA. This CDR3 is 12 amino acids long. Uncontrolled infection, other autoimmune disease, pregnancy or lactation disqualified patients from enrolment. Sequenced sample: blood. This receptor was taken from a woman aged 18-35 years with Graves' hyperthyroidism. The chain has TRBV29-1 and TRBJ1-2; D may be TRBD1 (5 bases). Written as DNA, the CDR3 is TGCAGCGTAGCGCAGGGACTGTATGGCTACACCTTC. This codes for CSVAQGLYGYTF.